This is a list of T cell receptor beta chains from one sample in a study of cytomegalovirus exposure and HLA in healthy donors. The data were produced by immunoSEQ multiplex PCR, yet TCRdb's version contains in-frame clones alone and is incomplete. The sample includes tens of thousands of clones, 75% to 90% seen only once; the top ten take approximately 1.5%. Sequenced: PBMCs. The receptors were sampled from a woman aged 18 to 35 in good health and CMV-seronegative. Each CDR3 is given with its conserved first and last residue. The order of the fields is V gene, D gene, clone size, J gene, CDR3 protein, CDR3 DNA. The D gene is left open where the match is weak. Size values are once, few and many counts, or a class for expanded clones, and some rows have none.

V gene: TRBV7-3
D gene: -
clone size: -
J gene: TRBJ1-1
CDR3 protein: CASSQSGGTEAFF
CDR3 DNA: TGTGCCAGCAGCCAAAGTGGGGGGACCGAAGCTTTCTTT

V gene: TRBV5-5
D gene: -
clone size: -
J gene: TRBJ1-2
CDR3 protein: CASSSRAAGVYGYTF
CDR3 DNA: TGTGCCAGCAGCTCCCGGGCGGCGGGGGTCTATGGCTACACCTTC

V gene: TRBV19
D gene: -
clone size: -
J gene: TRBJ1-5
CDR3 protein: CASRGQYNQPQHF
CDR3 DNA: TGTGCCAGTAGAGGACAGTACAATCAGCCCCAGCATTTT

V gene: TRBV11-2
D gene: TRBD1
clone size: -
J gene: TRBJ1-2
CDR3 protein: CASSFADRVFSRGYTF
CDR3 DNA: TGTGCCAGCAGCTTCGCCGACAGGGTGTTTTCCCGTGGCTACACCTTC

V gene: TRBV19
D gene: -
clone size: -
J gene: TRBJ1-2
CDR3 protein: CASSIIGVKYGYTF
CDR3 DNA: TGTGCCAGTAGTATTATCGGGGTAAAATATGGCTACACCTTC

V gene: TRBV9
D gene: -
clone size: -
J gene: TRBJ1-2
CDR3 protein: CASSVDGRAGGYTF
CDR3 DNA: TGTGCCAGCAGCGTAGATGGCAGGGCCGGTGGCTACACCTTC

V gene: TRBV28
D gene: -
clone size: -
J gene: TRBJ1-1
CDR3 protein: CASSVPGTEAFF
CDR3 DNA: TGTGCCAGCAGCGTTCCAGGGACTGAAGCTTTCTTT

V gene: TRBV5-6
D gene: -
clone size: -
J gene: TRBJ2-1
CDR3 protein: CASSFNDWYNEQFF
CDR3 DNA: TGTGCCAGCAGCTTCAATGACTGGTACAATGAGCAGTTCTTC

V gene: TRBV11-2
D gene: TRBD1
clone size: -
J gene: TRBJ1-2
CDR3 protein: CASSLTYRGGDGYTF
CDR3 DNA: TGTGCCAGCAGCTTGACTTACAGGGGTGGCGATGGCTACACCTTC

V gene: TRBV28
D gene: TRBD1
clone size: -
J gene: TRBJ2-7
CDR3 protein: CASSPTRGQGIYEQYF
CDR3 DNA: TGTGCCAGCAGTCCGACCCGGGGACAGGGGATCTACGAGCAGTACTTC

V gene: TRBV7-6
D gene: -
clone size: -
J gene: TRBJ1-2
CDR3 protein: CASSLKEGVGYGYTF
CDR3 DNA: TGTGCCAGCAGCCTTAAGGAAGGGGTGGGCTATGGCTACACCTTC

V gene: TRBV5-1
D gene: -
clone size: -
J gene: TRBJ2-5
CDR3 protein: CASSTEGQETQYF
CDR3 DNA: TGCGCCAGCAGCACGGAGGGCCAAGAGACCCAGTACTTC

V gene: TRBV27
D gene: TRBD2
clone size: -
J gene: TRBJ2-2
CDR3 protein: CASSLLAGGPSTGELFF
CDR3 DNA: TGTGCCAGCAGTTTACTAGCGGGAGGGCCTAGCACCGGGGAGCTGTTTTTT

V gene: TRBV5-1
D gene: -
clone size: -
J gene: TRBJ2-7
CDR3 protein: CASSLGGSVHEQYF
CDR3 DNA: TGCGCCAGCAGCTTGGGAGGGAGTGTCCACGAGCAGTACTTC

V gene: TRBV7-7
D gene: -
clone size: -
J gene: TRBJ2-3
CDR3 protein: CASSRHPADTQYF
CDR3 DNA: TGTGCCAGCAGCCGTCATCCTGCGGATACGCAGTATTTT

V gene: TRBV11-1
D gene: TRBD2
clone size: -
J gene: TRBJ2-5
CDR3 protein: CASSFRLAEETQYF
CDR3 DNA: TGTGCCAGCAGCTTCCGACTAGCGGAAGAGACCCAGTACTTC

V gene: TRBV7-2
D gene: -
clone size: -
J gene: TRBJ1-2
CDR3 protein: CASSQDVYGYTF
CDR3 DNA: TGTGCCAGCAGCCAGGATGTCTATGGCTACACCTTC

V gene: TRBV4-3
D gene: TRBD2
clone size: few
J gene: TRBJ2-3
CDR3 protein: CASSQDTSGGSTDTQYF
CDR3 DNA: TGCGCCAGCAGCCAAGATACCAGCGGGGGTAGCACAGATACGCAGTATTTT

V gene: TRBV19
D gene: TRBD1
clone size: -
J gene: TRBJ1-1
CDR3 protein: CASSIRSLTGSTEAFF
CDR3 DNA: TGTGCCAGTAGTATTCGGTCCTTGACAGGGTCCACTGAAGCTTTCTTT

V gene: TRBV7-3
D gene: -
clone size: -
J gene: TRBJ1-1
CDR3 protein: CASSSNAGVHSEAFF
CDR3 DNA: TGTGCCAGCAGCTCAAATGCGGGGGTCCACTCTGAAGCTTTCTTT

V gene: TRBV5-1
D gene: -
clone size: -
J gene: TRBJ2-3
CDR3 protein: CASSWSPSDADTQYF
CDR3 DNA: TGCGCCAGCAGCTGGAGTCCTAGTGACGCAGATACGCAGTATTTT